This T cell receptor beta chain was obtained from a study of cytomegalovirus exposure and HLA in healthy donors. Study in general: An early data release held approximately 80 million unique TCRs from HLA-typed donors.

The PCR was carried out with 60 Vbeta primers and 13 Jbeta primers. TCRdb keeps only in-frame clones here, not all; method: immunoSEQ multiplex PCR. This sample has 250,000 to 350,000 clones, with about nine tenths found just once. Study-level points and caveats: The HLA-A and HLA-B alleles of most subjects were reportedly predicted accurately from TCR beta sequences. The productive fraction for most TCR beta V segments was about 90% or about 30% in an earlier analysis.

As regards this clone: Its antigen is unidentified.

V lost 1 base and J lost 0, with 6 bases in between. Germline CDR1 and CDR2: GTSNPN and SVGIG (reference sequence). The CDR3 is made up of 13 amino acids. The V gene is TRBV30, the J gene TRBJ1-1; TRBD1 is a possible D gene (6 bases). Sequencing was carried out using PBMCs. This receptor was obtained from a man aged 40-49 years in good health and CMV-seropositive. The CDR3 sequence: CAWSDRVNTEAFF. For the CDR3, the DNA is TGTGCCTGGAGTGACAGGGTGAACACTGAAGCTTTCTTT.